One sample yielded the 23 T cell receptor gamma chains listed below, sequenced in a study of γδ T cells in repeated Plasmodium falciparum infection. Flow sorting of PBMC yielded separate Vgamma9/Vdelta2+ and Vdelta2-negative gammadelta T cell populations for bulk repertoire analysis. TCRdb reapplied CATT to the multiplex PCR reads. Of 13,000 to 15,000 gamma-chain clones in the sample, roughly 1.7% are singletons; the top ten hold around 30%. The sample was gamma-delta T cells from blood. Source of these receptors: a pool of human donors (malaria-infected and uninfected, not separated).

This clone was seen a handful of times. A far larger clone is a single base away, which makes a read error likely. Other DNA sequences in this specimen translate into the identical CDR3. The V call is TRGV9, the J call TRGJ1 or TRGJ2. TCRdb carries no J gene annotation; the J gene was assigned here by matching the DNA with germline. The J segment lost 1 base and the V segment lost 1 base, leaving 13 bases of the junction unmatched. The germline V gene encodes CDR1 GITISATS and CDR2 ISYDGTV (reference sequence). The CDR3 consists of 17 residues. The CDR3 DNA reads as TGTGCCTTGTGGGAGGTCCCCCCATCAGAAAATTATTATAAGAAACTCTTT. Its protein product is CALWEVPPSENYYKKLF.

This clone has at least ten counts. The protein held in TCRdb is that of a much larger clone and does not match this DNA's translation at residue 5, likely because of a read error; the protein shown is translated from the DNA. This chain joins TRGV9 and TRGJ1 or TRGJ2. V was pared by 6 bases and J by 8 bases, with 4 bases of the junction left unmatched. CDR1 is GITISATS, CDR2 ISYDGTV, per germline (reference sequence). The CDR3 runs to 10 residues. The CDR3 reads CALWKDKKLF. The CDR3, as DNA: TGTGCCTTGTGGAAGGATAAGAAACTCTTT.

A word on this clone: A much larger clone differs by one base, so this may be a read error. V gene assignment gives TRGV2, but the J gene was left uncalled. Germline loops: CDR1 EGSNGY, CDR2 YDSYNSKV. The CDR3 spans 15 residues. The CDR3 region has the DNA TGTGCCACCTGGGACGGGCTGGGGGATTATTATAAGAAACTCTTC. Translated: CATWDGLGDYYKKLF.

The table lists this clone with many counts. This DNA translates differently at residue 4 from the TCRdb protein, which is that of a much larger clone; a read error is likely, and the protein shown is the DNA's own translation. This chain connects TRGV9 to TRGJ1 or TRGJ2. With 9 bases clipped from V and 2 bases from J, the junction kept 10 bases outside the gene matches. The germline gives CDR1 GITISATS, CDR2 ISYDGTV (reference sequence). The CDR3 is 13 amino acids. The CDR3 protein is CALRFPYYYKKLF. Here the CDR3 DNA reads TGTGCCTTGCGGTTCCCCTATTATTATAAGAAACTCTTT.

This clone appeared many times. A far more abundant clone sits one base away, making this likely a read error. The same CDR3 can be traced to other DNA sequences in this sample. The genes are TRGV9 and TRGJ1 or TRGJ2. The CDR3 extends over 13 amino acids. Germline CDR1 GITISATS, CDR2 ISYDGTV (reference sequence). The CDR3 DNA reads as TGCGCCTTGTGGGAGTTTAAGGGTTATAAGAAACTCTTT. Protein sequence: CALWEFKGYKKLF.

At least ten counts were recorded for this clone. TCRdb shows a much larger clone's protein in place of this DNA's translation, and the two differ at residue 10, likely through a read error; the protein shown is translated from the DNA. The J gene is TRGJP, the V gene TRGV9. In the absence of a J gene in TCRdb, the DNA was matched to germline to assign it here. Germline values: CDR1 GITISATS, CDR2 ISYDGTV (reference sequence). This CDR3 has 15 amino acids. CDR3 in DNA: TGTGCCTTGTGGGAGGCGGGGCTGGGCAGAAAAATCAAGGTATTT. This translates into CALWEAGLGRKIKVF.

This clone showed up many times. TCRdb assigns this DNA the protein of a much larger clone, which departs from its translation at residue 17; this likely reflects a read error, and the protein shown comes from translating the DNA. The gene calls are TRGV9 and TRGJP. Judging by the DNA end, TRGJP1 fits better; the J call may be wrong. CDR1 is GITISATS, CDR2 ISYDGTV, per germline (reference sequence). This CDR3 has 18 amino acids. CDR3 sequence: CALWQVSRQELGKKIKIF. The DNA for the CDR3 is TGTGCCTTGTGGCAGGTGAGCCGGCAAGAGTTGGGCAAAAAAATCAAGATATTT.

For this clone: It is likely a read error: a sequence one base away is far more abundant. Different DNA sequences within this sample yield the same CDR3. The chain recombines TRGV9 with TRGJ1 or TRGJ2. Germline matching of the DNA provided the J gene here, since TCRdb leaves it blank. CDR1 and CDR2 (germline): GITISATS, ISYDGTV (reference sequence). V shed 4 bases, J shed 10 bases, and the junction held 13 bases outside the gene matches. The CDR3 has 13 amino acids. As DNA, the CDR3 is TGTGCCTTGTGGGATCTGTGGGGTTACAAGAAACTCTTT. Its translation: CALWDLWGYKKLF.

This clone is termed large. The sample carries other DNA sequences with the same CDR3. The gene calls are TRGV9 and TRGJP. The CDR3 length is 17 residues. After removal of 0 bases from V and 8 bases from J, the junction contained 7 bases not matched to a gene. Germline assignment: CDR1 GITISATS and CDR2 ISYDGTV (reference sequence). The CDR3 nucleotides read TGTGCCTTGTGGGAGGTGAAGGCCAAGTTGGGCAAAAAAATCAAGGTATTT. Protein sequence: CALWEVKAKLGKKIKVF.

There are a few counts of this clone. TCRdb's protein, taken from a much larger clone, differs from this DNA's translation at residue 10, likely owing to a read error; the protein displayed comes from the DNA. The chain has TRGV3 and TRGJ1 or TRGJ2. Here the J gene came from matching the DNA to germline, since TCRdb omits it. The J segment lost 11 bases and the V segment lost 6 bases, leaving 16 bases of the junction unmatched. This CDR3 spans 13 amino acids. Per the germline V gene, CDR1 is VTNTFY and CDR2 is YDVSTARD (reference sequence). The CDR3 here is CATWPRIGREKLF. The CDR3 DNA reads TGTGCCACCTGGCCCCGAATTGGGCGTGAGAAACTCTTT.

This clone has only a few counts. A far larger clone lies a single base away; this is likely a read error. At the DNA level, this CDR3 is encoded by other sequences in the same sample as well. The V gene is TRGV9, the J gene TRGJ1 or TRGJ2. TCRdb does not report a J gene; here it was assigned by matching the DNA to germline references. Looked up from germline, CDR1 is GITISATS and CDR2 is ISYDGTV (reference sequence). This CDR3 comprises 15 residues. The CDR3 nucleotides are TGTGCCTTGTGGGTATTCATATCGAATTATTACAAGAAACTCTTT. Its protein is CALWVFISNYYKKLF.

This clone has a count of ten or more. This DNA's translation and the protein TCRdb lists, from a much larger clone, do not match at residue 9, likely due to a read error; the protein shown is translated from the DNA. The rearrangement uses TRGV9 and TRGJP1. In the absence of a J gene in TCRdb, the DNA was matched to germline to assign it here. CDR1 and CDR2 from the germline V gene are GITISATS and ISYDGTV (reference sequence). This CDR3 region has 18 residues. The V and J ends lost 0 bases and 6 bases, in that order; junction bases with no gene match: 16. The CDR3 nucleotides read TGTGCCTTGTGGGAGGTGAAAACTCCTTTTTCCTCTGGTTGGTTCAAGATATTT. This translates into CALWEVKTPFSSGWFKIF.

This clone came up many times. A read error likely explains why the TCRdb protein, taken from a much larger clone, differs from this DNA's translation at residue 3; the protein shown is translated from the DNA. This rearrangement joins TRGV9 to TRGJ1 or TRGJ2. This CDR3 comprises 14 residues. Per the germline V gene, CDR1 is GITISATS and CDR2 is ISYDGTV (reference sequence). This chain's CDR3 is CAWWEEFKYYKKLF. In nucleotides, the CDR3 is TGTGCCTGGTGGGAGGAATTCAAATATTATAAGAAACTCTTT.

This clone was counted between two and nine times. This probably arose from a read error, given a far larger clone one base away. The identical CDR3 is also encoded by other nucleotide sequences in the sample. The V and J genes are TRGV9 and TRGJP. TCRdb gives no J gene; it was assigned here by matching the DNA to germline. The germline CDR1 and CDR2 sequences are GITISATS and ISYDGTV (reference sequence). This CDR3 comprises 17 residues. In DNA, the CDR3 is TGTGCCTTATGGGAGGTGCTTGAAGAGTTGGGCAAAAAAATCAAGGTATTT. It yields the protein CALWEVLEELGKKIKVF.

This clone was counted at least ten times. TCRdb's protein for this DNA is that of a much larger clone and differs from the translation at residue 6, likely a read error; the protein shown is the DNA translation. The chain recombines TRGV9 with TRGJ1 or TRGJ2. The V gene's germline CDR1 is GITISATS and CDR2 ISYDGTV (reference sequence). V gave up 4 bases and J gave up 4 bases; unmatched junction bases: 10. This CDR3 region has 14 residues. CDR3 protein: CALWDLIFYYKKLF. CDR3 DNA: TGTGCCTTGTGGGACCTAATTTTCTATTATAAGAAACTCTTT.

Regarding this clone: The protein TCRdb lists belongs to a much larger clone and differs from this DNA's translation at residue 7, which points to a read error; the protein shown is made from the DNA. The J gene is TRGJP2, the V gene TRGV3. TCRdb records no J gene; here it was assigned by comparing the DNA to germline. Germline V gene data show CDR1 as VTNTFY and CDR2 as YDVSTARD (reference sequence). J lost 5 bases, V lost 0 bases, and 15 bases had no gene match. This CDR3 has 18 amino acids. The CDR3 DNA follows: TGTGCCACCTGGGACAGGCTATTAGGCCCCTGGAGTGATTGGATCAAGACGTTT. Translated: CATWDRLLGPWSDWIKTF.

The table lists this clone with many counts. With only one base between it and a far larger clone, this is likely a read error. The same CDR3 arises from other DNA sequences in this sample as well. V and J are TRGV5 and TRGJ1 or TRGJ2. The V and J ends lost 4 bases and 3 bases, in that order; junction bases with no gene match: 6. Germline V gene lookup returns CDR1 VINAFY and CDR2 YDVSNSKD. This CDR3 comprises 13 residues. As DNA, the CDR3 is TGTGCCACCTGGGATACGTTTTATTATAAGAAACTCTTT. This sequence encodes CATWDTFYYKKLF.

This clone was observed at least ten times. TCRdb assigns this DNA the protein of a much larger clone, which departs from its translation at residue 8; this likely reflects a read error, and the protein shown comes from translating the DNA. The genes are TRGV9 and TRGJ1 or TRGJ2. The CDR3 spans 12 residues. Trimming took 3 bases from V and 8 from J; bases not matched to a gene: 7. Per the germline V gene, CDR1 is GITISATS and CDR2 is ISYDGTV (reference sequence). For the CDR3, the DNA is TGTGCCTTGTGGGAGTACTATCATAAGAAACTCTTT. Protein product: CALWEYYHKKLF.

This clone was seen only a few times. The protein held in TCRdb is that of a much larger clone and does not match this DNA's translation at residue 3, likely because of a read error; the protein shown is translated from the DNA. The V and J genes are TRGV9 and TRGJP. Here the J gene was assigned by germline matching of the DNA, as TCRdb has none. The CDR3 covers 15 residues. Germline lookup yields CDR1 GITISATS and CDR2 ISYDGTV (reference sequence). DNA of the CDR3: TGTGCCATGTGGGAGGCGGGGCTGGGCAAAAAAATCAAGGTATTT. Translation gives CAMWEAGLGKKIKVF.

As regards this clone: The protein that TCRdb holds for this DNA derives from a much larger clone and differs from the translated DNA at residue 18, which likely indicates a read error; the protein shown here is translated from the DNA. The chain couples TRGV8 to TRGJP2. V was pared by 1 base and J by 6 bases, with 35 bases of the junction left unmatched. CDR3 size: 24 residues. Germline CDR1 reads VENAVY; CDR2 reads YDSYNSRV. The DNA for the CDR3 is TGTGCCACCTGGGATAGAAGGATTATTAAGAATCGGCTAGACTCCCTTTGGGGTGATTGGATCAAGACGTTT. It specifies CATWDRRIIKNRLDSLWGDWIKTF.

This clone was counted only a few times. The protein in TCRdb stems from a much larger clone and differs at residue 4 from this DNA's translation, likely a read error; here the protein is translated from the DNA. Other DNA sequences in the sample encode the same CDR3. V and J are TRGV9 and TRGJP. The J gene was missing in TCRdb and was found by matching the end of the DNA to germline. The CDR3 is made up of 19 amino acids. The germline CDR1 and CDR2 sequences are GITISATS and ISYDGTV (reference sequence). The CDR3 region is CALREVEFSQELGKKIKVF. CDR3 nucleotides: TGTGCCTTGAGGGAGGTGGAATTCTCGCAAGAGTTGGGCAAAAAAATCAAGGTATTT.

The chain recombines TRGV3 with TRGJP1. TCRdb carries no J gene annotation; the J gene was assigned here by matching the DNA with germline. The germline V gene has CDR1 VTNTFY and CDR2 YDVSTARD (reference sequence). J gave up 0 bases and V 3 bases, and 13 bases lay outside the gene matches. This CDR3 contains 18 residues. The CDR3 DNA is TGTGCCACCTGGGACGGGCCGGGGTCCCATACCACTGGTTGGTTCAAGATATTT. It yields the protein CATWDGPGSHTTGWFKIF.

This clone has just a few counts. A read error likely explains why the TCRdb protein, taken from a much larger clone, differs from this DNA's translation at residue 9; the protein shown is translated from the DNA. Additional DNA sequences in this sample encode the identical CDR3. The V and J genes are TRGV3 and TRGJ1 or TRGJ2. V gave up 0 bases and J gave up 4 bases; unmatched junction bases: 9. This CDR3 contains 15 residues. The germline gives CDR1 VTNTFY, CDR2 YDVSTARD (reference sequence). CDR3 nucleotides: TGTGCCACCTGGGACAGGCAGGGGAAATATTATAAGAAACTCTTT. Its protein product is CATWDRQGKYYKKLF.